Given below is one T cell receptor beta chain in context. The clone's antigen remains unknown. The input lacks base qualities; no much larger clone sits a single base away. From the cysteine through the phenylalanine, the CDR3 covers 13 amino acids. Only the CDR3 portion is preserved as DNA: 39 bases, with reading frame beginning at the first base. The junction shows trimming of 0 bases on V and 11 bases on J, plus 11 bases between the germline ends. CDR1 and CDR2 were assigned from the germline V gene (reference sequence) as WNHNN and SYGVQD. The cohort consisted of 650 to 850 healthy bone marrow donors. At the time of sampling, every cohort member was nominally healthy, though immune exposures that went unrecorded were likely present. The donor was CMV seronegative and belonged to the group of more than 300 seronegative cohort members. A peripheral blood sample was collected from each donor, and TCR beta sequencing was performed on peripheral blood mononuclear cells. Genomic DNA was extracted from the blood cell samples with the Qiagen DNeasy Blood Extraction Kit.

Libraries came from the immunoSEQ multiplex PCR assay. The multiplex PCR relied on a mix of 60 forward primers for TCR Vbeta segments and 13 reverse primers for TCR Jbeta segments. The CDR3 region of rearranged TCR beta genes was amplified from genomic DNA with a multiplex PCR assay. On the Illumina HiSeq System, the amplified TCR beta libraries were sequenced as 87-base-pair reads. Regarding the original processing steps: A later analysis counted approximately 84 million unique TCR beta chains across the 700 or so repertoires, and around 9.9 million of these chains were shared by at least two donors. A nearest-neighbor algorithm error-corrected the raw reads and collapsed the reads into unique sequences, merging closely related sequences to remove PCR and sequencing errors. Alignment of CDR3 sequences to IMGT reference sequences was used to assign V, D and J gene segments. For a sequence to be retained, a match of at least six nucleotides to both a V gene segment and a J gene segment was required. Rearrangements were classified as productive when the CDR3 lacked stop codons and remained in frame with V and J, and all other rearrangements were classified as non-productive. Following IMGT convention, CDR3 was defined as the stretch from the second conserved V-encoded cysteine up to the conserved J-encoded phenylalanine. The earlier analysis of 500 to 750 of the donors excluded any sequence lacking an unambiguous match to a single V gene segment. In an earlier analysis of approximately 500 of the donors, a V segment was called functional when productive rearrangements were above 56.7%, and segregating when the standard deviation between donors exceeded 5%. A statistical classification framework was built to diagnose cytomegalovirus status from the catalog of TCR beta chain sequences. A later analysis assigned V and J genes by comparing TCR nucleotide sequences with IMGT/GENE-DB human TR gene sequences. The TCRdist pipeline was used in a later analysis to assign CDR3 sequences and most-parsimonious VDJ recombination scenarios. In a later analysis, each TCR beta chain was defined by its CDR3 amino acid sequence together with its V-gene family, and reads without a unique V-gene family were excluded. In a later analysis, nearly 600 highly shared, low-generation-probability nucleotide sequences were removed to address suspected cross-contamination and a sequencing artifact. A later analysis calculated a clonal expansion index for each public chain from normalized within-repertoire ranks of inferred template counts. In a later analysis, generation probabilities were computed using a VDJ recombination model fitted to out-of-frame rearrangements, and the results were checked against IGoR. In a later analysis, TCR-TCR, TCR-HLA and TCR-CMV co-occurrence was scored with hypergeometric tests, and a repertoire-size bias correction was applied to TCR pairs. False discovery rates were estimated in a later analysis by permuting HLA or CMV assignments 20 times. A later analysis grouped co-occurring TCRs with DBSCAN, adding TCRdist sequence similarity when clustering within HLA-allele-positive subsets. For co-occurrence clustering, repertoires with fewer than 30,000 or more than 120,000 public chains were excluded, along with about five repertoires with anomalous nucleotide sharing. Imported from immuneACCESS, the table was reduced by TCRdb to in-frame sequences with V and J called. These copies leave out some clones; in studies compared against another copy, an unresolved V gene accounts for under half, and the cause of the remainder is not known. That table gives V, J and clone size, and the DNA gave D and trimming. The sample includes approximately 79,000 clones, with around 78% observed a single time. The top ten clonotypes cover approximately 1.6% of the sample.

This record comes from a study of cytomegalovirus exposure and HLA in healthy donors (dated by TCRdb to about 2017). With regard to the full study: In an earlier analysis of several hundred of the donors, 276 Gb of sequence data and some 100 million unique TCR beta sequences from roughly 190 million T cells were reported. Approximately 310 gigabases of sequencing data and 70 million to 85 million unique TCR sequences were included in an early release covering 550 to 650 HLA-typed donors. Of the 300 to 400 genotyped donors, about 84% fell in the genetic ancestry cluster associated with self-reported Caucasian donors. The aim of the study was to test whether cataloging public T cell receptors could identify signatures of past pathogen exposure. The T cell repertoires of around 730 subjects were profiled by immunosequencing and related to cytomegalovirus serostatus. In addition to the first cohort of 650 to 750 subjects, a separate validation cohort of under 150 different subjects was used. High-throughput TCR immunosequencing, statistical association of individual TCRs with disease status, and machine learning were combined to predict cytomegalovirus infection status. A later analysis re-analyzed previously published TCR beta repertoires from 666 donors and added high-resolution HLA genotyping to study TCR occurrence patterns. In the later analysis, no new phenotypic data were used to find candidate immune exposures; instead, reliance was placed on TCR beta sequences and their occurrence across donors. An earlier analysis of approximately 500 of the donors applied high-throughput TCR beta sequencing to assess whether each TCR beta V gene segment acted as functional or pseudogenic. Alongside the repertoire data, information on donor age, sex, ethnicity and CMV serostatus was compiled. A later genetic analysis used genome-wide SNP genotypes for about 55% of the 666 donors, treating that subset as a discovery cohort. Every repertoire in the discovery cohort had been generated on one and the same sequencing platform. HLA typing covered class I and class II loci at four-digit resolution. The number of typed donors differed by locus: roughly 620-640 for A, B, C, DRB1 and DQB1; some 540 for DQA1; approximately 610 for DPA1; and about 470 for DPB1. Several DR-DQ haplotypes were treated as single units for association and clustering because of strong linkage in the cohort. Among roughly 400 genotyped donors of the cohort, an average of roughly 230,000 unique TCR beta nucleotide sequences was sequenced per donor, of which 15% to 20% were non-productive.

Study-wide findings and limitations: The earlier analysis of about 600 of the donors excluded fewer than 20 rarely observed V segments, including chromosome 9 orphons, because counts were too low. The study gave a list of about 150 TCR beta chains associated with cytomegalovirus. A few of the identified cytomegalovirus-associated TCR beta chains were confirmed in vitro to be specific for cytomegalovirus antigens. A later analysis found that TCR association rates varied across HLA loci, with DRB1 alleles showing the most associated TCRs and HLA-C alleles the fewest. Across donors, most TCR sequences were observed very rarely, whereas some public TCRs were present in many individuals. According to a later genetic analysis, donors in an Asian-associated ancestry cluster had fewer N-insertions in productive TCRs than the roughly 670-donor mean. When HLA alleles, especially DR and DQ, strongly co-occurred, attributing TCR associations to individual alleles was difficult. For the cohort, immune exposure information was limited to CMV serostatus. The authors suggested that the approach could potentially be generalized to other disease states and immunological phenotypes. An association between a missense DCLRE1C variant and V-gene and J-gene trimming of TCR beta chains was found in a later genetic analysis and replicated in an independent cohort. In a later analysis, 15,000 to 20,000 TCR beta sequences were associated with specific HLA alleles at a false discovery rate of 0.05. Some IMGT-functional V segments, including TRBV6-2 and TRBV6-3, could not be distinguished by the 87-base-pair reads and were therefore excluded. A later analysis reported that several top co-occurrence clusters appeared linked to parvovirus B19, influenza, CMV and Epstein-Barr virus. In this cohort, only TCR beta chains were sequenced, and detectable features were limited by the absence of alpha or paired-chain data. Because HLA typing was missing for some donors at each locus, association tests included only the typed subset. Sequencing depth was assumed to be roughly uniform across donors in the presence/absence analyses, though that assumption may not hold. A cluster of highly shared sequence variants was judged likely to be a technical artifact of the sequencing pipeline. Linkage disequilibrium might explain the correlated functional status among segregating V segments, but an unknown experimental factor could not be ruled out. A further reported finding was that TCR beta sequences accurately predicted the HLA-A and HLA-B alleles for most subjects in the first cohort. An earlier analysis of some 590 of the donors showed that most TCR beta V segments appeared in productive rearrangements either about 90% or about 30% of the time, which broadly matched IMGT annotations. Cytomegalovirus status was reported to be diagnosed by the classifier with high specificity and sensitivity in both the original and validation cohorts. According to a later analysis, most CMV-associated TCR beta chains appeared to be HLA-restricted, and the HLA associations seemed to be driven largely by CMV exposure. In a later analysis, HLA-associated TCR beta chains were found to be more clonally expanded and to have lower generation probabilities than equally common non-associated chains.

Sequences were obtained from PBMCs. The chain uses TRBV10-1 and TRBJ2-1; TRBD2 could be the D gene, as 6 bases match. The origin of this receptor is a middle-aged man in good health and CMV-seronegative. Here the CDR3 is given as CASSESGGTKQFF. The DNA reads TGCGCCAGCAGTGAGTCGGGCGGGACGAAGCAGTTCTTC.